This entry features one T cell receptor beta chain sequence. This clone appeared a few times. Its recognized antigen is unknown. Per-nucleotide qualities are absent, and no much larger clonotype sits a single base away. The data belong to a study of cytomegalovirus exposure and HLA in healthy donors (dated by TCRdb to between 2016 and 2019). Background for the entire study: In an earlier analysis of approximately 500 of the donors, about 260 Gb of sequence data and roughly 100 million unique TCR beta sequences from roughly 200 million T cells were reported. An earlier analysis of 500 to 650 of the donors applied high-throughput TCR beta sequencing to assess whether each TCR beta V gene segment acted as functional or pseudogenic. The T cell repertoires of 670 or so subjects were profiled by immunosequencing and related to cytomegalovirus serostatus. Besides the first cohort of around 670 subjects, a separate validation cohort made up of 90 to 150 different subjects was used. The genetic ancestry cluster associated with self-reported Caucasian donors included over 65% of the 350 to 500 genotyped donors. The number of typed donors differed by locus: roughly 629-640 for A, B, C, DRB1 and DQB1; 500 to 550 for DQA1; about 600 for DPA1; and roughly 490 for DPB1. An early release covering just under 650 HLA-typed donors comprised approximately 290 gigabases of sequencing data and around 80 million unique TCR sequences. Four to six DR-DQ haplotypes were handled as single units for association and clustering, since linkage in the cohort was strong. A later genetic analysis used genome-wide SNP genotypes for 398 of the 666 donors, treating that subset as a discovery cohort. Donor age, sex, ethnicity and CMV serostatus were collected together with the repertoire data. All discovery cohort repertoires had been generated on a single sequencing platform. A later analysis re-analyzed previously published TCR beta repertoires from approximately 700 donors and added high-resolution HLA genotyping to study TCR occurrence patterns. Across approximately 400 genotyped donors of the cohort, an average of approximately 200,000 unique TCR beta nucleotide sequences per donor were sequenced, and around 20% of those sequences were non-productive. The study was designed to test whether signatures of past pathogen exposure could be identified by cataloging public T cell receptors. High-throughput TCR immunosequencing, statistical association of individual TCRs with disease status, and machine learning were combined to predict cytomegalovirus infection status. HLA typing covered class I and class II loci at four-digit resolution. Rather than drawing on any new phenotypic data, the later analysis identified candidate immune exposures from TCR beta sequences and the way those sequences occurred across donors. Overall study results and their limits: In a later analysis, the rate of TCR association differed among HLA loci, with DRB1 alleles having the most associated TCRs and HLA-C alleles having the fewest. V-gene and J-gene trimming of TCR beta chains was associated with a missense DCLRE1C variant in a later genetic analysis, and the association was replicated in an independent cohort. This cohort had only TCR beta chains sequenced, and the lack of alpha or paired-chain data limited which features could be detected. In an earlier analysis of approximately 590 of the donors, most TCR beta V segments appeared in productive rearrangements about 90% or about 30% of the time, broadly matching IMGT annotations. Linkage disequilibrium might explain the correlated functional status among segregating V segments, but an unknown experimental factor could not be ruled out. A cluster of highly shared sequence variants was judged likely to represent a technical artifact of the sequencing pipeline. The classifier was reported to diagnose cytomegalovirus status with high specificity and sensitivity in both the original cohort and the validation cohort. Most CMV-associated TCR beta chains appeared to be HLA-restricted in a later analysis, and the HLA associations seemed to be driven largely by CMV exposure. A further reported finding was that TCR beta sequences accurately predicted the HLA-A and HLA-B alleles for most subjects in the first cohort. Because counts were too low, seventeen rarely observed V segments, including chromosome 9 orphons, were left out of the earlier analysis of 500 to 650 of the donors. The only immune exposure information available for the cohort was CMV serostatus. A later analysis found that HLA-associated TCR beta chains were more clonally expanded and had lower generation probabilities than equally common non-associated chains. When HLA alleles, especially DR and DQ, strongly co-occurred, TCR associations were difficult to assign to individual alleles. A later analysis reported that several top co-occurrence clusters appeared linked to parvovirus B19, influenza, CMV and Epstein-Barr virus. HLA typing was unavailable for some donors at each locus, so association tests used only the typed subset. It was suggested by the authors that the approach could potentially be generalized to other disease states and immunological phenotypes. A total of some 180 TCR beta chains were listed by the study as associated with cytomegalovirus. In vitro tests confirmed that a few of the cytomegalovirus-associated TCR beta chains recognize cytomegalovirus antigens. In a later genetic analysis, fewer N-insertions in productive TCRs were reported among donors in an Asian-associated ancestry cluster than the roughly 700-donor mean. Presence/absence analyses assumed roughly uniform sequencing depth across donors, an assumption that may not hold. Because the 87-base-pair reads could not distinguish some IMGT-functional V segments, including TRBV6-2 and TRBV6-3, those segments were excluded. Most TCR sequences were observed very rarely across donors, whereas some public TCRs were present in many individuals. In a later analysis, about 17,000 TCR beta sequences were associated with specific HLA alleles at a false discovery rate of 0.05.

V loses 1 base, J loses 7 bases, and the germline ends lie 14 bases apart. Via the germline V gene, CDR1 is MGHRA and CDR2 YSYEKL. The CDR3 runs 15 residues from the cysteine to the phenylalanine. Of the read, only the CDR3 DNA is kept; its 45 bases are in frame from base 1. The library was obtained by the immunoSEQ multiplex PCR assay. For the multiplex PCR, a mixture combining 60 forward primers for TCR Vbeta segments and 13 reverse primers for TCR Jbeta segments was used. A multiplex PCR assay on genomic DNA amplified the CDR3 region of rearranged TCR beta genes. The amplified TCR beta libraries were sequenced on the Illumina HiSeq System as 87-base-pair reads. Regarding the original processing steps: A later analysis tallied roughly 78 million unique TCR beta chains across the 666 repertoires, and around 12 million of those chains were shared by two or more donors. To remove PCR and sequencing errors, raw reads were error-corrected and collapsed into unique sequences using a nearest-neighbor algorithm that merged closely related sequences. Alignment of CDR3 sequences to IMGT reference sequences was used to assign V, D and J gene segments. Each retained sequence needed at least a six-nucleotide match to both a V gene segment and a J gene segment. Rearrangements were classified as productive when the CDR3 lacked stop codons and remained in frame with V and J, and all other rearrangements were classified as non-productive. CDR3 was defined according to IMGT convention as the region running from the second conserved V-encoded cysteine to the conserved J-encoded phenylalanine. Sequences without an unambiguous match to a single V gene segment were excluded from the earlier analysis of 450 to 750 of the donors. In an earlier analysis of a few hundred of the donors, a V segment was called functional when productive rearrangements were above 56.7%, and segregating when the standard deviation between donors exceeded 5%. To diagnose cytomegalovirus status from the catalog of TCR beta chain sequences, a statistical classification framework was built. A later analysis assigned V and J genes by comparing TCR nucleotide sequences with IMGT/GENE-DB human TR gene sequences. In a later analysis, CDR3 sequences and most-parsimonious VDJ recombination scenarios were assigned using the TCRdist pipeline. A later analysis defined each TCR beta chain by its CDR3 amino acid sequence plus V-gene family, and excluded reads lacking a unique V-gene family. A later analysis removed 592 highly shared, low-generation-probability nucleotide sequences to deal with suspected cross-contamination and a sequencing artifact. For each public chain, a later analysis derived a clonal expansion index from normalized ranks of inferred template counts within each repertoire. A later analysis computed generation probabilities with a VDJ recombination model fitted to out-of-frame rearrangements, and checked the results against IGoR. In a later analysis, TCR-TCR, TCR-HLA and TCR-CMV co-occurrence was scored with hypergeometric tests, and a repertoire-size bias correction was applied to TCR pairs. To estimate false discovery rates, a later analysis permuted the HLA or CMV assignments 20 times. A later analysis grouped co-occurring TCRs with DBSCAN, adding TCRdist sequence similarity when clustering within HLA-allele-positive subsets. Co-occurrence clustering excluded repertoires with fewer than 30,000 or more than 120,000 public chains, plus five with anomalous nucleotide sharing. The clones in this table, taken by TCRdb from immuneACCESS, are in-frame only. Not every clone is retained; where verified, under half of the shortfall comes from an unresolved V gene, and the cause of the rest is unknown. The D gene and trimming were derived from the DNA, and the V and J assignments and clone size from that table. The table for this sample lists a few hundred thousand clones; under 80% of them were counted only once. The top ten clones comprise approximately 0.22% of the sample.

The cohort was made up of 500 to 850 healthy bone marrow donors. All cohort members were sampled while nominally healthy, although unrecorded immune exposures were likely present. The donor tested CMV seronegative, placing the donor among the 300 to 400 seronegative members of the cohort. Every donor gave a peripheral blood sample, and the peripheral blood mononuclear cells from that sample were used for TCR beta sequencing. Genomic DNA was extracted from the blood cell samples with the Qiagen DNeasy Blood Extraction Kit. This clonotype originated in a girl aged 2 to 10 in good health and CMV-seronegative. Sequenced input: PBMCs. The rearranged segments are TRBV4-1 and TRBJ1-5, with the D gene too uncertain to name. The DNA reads TGCGCCAGCAGCCAAGCGCCCGGGAGTGGACAGCCCCAGCATTTT. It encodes CASSQAPGSGQPQHF.